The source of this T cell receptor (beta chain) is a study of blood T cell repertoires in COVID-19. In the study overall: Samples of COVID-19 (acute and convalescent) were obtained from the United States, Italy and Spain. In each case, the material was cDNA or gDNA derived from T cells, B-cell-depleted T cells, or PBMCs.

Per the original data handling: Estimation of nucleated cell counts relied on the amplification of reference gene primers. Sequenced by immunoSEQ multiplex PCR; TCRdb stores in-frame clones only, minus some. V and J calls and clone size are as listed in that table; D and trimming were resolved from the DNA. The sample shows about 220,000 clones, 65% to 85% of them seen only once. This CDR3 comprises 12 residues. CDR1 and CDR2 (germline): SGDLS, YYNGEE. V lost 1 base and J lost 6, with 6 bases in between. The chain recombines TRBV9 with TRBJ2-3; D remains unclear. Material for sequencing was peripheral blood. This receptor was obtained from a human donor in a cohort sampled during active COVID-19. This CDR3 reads CASSVRRDTQYF. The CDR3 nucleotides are TGTGCCAGCAGCGTACGGCGGGATACGCAGTATTTT. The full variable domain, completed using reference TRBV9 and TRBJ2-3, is DSGVTQTPKHLITATGQRVTLRCSPRSGDLSVYWYQQSLDQGLQFLIQYYNGEERAKGNILERFSAQQFPDLHSELNLSSLELGDSALYFCASSVRRDTQYFGPGTRLTVL.